These T cell receptor beta chains were read from a single sample in a study of blood T cell repertoires in COVID-19. Profiling relied on immunoSEQ multiplex PCR, and the TCRdb table lists in-frame clones only, not all of them. The data show around 82,000 clones, approximately 85% seen once. Sequenced material: peripheral blood. These receptors all stem from a man aged 45-60 years with COVID-19, enrolled during active disease. Both conserved end residues are part of each CDR3. The order of the fields is J gene, V gene, clone size, D gene, CDR3 DNA, CDR3 protein. D genes are given only for firm matches. Size values are once, few and many counts, or a class for expanded clones, and some rows have none.

j_gene: TRBJ2-7; v_gene: TRBV4-1; abundance: .; d_gene: TRBD2; CDR3nt: TGCGCCAGCAGCCAACTAGCGGGAGGGGGTTACGAGCAGTACTTC; CDR3aa: CASSQLAGGGYEQYF
j_gene: TRBJ1-1; v_gene: TRBV19; abundance: .; d_gene: TRBD1; CDR3nt: TGTGCCAGTTCGTTTCAGGGGGCGCGTCGCCCCCTCTCGGGGACTGAAGCTTTCTTT; CDR3aa: CASSFQGARRPLSGTEAFF
j_gene: TRBJ1-4; v_gene: TRBV5-6; abundance: once; d_gene: TRBD1; CDR3nt: TGTGCCAGCAGTCGCGGGACAGGAAGAACTAATGAAAAACTGTTTTTT; CDR3aa: CASSRGTGRTNEKLFF
j_gene: TRBJ2-3; v_gene: TRBV4-2; abundance: .; d_gene: TRBD2; CDR3nt: TGTGCCTCGACGGGGCGGGAGGTGGCAGATACGCAGTATTTT; CDR3aa: CASTGREVADTQYF
j_gene: TRBJ2-5; v_gene: TRBV6-2/TRBV6-3; abundance: .; d_gene: TRBD1; CDR3nt: TGTGCCAGCAGTTACCCCAGGGGGCAACCTCAAGAGACCCAGTACTTC; CDR3aa: CASSYPRGQPQETQYF
j_gene: TRBJ2-7; v_gene: TRBV11-2; abundance: .; d_gene: .; CDR3nt: TGTGCCAGCAGCTCCACGAGAGATTACGAGCAGTACTTC; CDR3aa: CASSSTRDYEQYF
j_gene: TRBJ1-5; v_gene: TRBV30; abundance: few; d_gene: TRBD1; CDR3nt: TGTGCCTGGAGTGTAGGGGACAGGGTGAATCAGCCCCAGCATTTT; CDR3aa: CAWSVGDRVNQPQHF
j_gene: TRBJ1-6; v_gene: TRBV5-1; abundance: once; d_gene: TRBD1; CDR3nt: TGCGCCAGCAGCACCGGACAGGGCTCCTATAATTCACCCCTCCACTTT; CDR3aa: CASSTGQGSYNSPLHF
j_gene: TRBJ2-7; v_gene: TRBV28; abundance: .; d_gene: .; CDR3nt: TGTGCCAGCAGTTTAGGAGGGTCAACCTACGAGCAGTACTTC; CDR3aa: CASSLGGSTYEQYF
j_gene: TRBJ2-3; v_gene: TRBV10-3; abundance: .; d_gene: TRBD1; CDR3nt: TGTGCCATCATGGACCCGGGACAGAGTACAGATACGCAGTATTTT; CDR3aa: CAIMDPGQSTDTQYF
j_gene: TRBJ1-5; v_gene: TRBV28; abundance: once; d_gene: .; CDR3nt: TGTGCCAGCAGCCCCACCGAGAACAGGGCTAAGGAGCCCCAGCATTTT; CDR3aa: CASSPTENRAKEPQHF
j_gene: TRBJ2-7; v_gene: TRBV5-4; abundance: .; d_gene: .; CDR3nt: TGTGCCAGCAGTCAGGATCCGGGGAGATTATCATTCGAGCAGTACTTC; CDR3aa: CASSQDPGRLSFEQYF
j_gene: TRBJ1-1; v_gene: TRBV6-5; abundance: .; d_gene: .; CDR3nt: TGTGCCAGCAGGGAGGGAGGGAGGGCCACTGAAGCTTTCTTT; CDR3aa: CASREGGRATEAFF
j_gene: TRBJ1-6; v_gene: TRBV6-6; abundance: .; d_gene: TRBD1; CDR3nt: TGTGCCAGCAGTCGGCAAACGGGACAGGGGTTTTCGAATTCACCCCTCCACTTT; CDR3aa: CASSRQTGQGFSNSPLHF
j_gene: TRBJ2-1; v_gene: TRBV4-1; abundance: .; d_gene: .; CDR3nt: TGCGCCAGCAGCCAAGAAGCGGCAATCCGCAATGAGCAGTTCTTC; CDR3aa: CASSQEAAIRNEQFF
j_gene: TRBJ2-4; v_gene: TRBV5-1; abundance: once; d_gene: .; CDR3nt: TGCGCCAGCAGCTTGGATTCGGGGAGCCTAGCCAAAAACATTCAGTACTTC; CDR3aa: CASSLDSGSLAKNIQYF
j_gene: TRBJ2-2; v_gene: TRBV6-5; abundance: .; d_gene: TRBD2; CDR3nt: TGTGCCAGCAGGGAGGGAGGGAAACACACCGGGGAGCTGTTTTTT; CDR3aa: CASREGGKHTGELFF
j_gene: TRBJ2-1; v_gene: TRBV27; abundance: .; d_gene: TRBD2; CDR3nt: TGTGCCAGCAGTCCCTACGGACTAGCGGAGGACAATGAGCAGTTCTTC; CDR3aa: CASSPYGLAEDNEQFF
j_gene: TRBJ2-7; v_gene: TRBV5-1; abundance: .; d_gene: TRBD2; CDR3nt: TGCGCCAGCAGCTGGAATAGCGGGAGCCTGGGGGAGCAGTACTTC; CDR3aa: CASSWNSGSLGEQYF
j_gene: TRBJ2-7; v_gene: TRBV28; abundance: many; d_gene: .; CDR3nt: TGTGCCAGCAAGGGAGGCTTGATCCTCGAGCAGTACTTC; CDR3aa: CASKGGLILEQYF
j_gene: TRBJ2-5; v_gene: TRBV30; abundance: once; d_gene: .; CDR3nt: TGTGCCTGGAGTCGGAGCGGGCCTCAAGAGACCCAGTACTTC; CDR3aa: CAWSRSGPQETQYF
j_gene: TRBJ1-4; v_gene: TRBV19; abundance: .; d_gene: .; CDR3nt: TGTGCCAGTAGTAGATCCCCCGAGGAAAAACTGTTTTTT; CDR3aa: CASSRSPEEKLFF
j_gene: TRBJ2-3; v_gene: TRBV5-1; abundance: .; d_gene: .; CDR3nt: TGCGCCAGCAGCTTGAAAGGGAGCGGAACTAGCACAGATACGCAGTATTTT; CDR3aa: CASSLKGSGTSTDTQYF
j_gene: TRBJ2-7; v_gene: TRBV7-8; abundance: .; d_gene: TRBD2; CDR3nt: TGTGCCAGCAGCCCAATAATAGCGGGAGCGACCTACGAGCAGTACTTC; CDR3aa: CASSPIIAGATYEQYF
j_gene: TRBJ1-6; v_gene: TRBV7-9; abundance: .; d_gene: TRBD1; CDR3nt: TGTGCCAGCAGCTGGGGGACAGGGGGATCACCCCTCCACTTT; CDR3aa: CASSWGTGGSPLHF
j_gene: TRBJ2-2; v_gene: TRBV4-1; abundance: .; d_gene: TRBD2; CDR3nt: TGCGCCAGCAGCCAATCCAGCGGGAGGGTTGGCGGGGAGCTGTTTTTT; CDR3aa: CASSQSSGRVGGELFF
j_gene: TRBJ2-1; v_gene: TRBV24-1; abundance: .; d_gene: TRBD2; CDR3nt: TGTGCCACCAGTGATTTCGTTAGCGGGAGTACCGATGAGCAGTTCTTC; CDR3aa: CATSDFVSGSTDEQFF
j_gene: TRBJ1-5; v_gene: TRBV7-8; abundance: .; d_gene: TRBD1; CDR3nt: TGTGCCAGCAGCCGGGGACAGGGCAATCAGCCCCAGCATTTT; CDR3aa: CASSRGQGNQPQHF
j_gene: TRBJ1-5; v_gene: TRBV12-5; abundance: .; d_gene: .; CDR3nt: TGTGCTAGTGGTCATAATCAGCCCCAGCATTTT; CDR3aa: CASGHNQPQHF
j_gene: TRBJ2-1; v_gene: TRBV24-1; abundance: .; d_gene: TRBD2; CDR3nt: TGTGCCACCAGTGATTCAATTACTAGCGGGTACAATGAGCAGTTCTTC; CDR3aa: CATSDSITSGYNEQFF
j_gene: TRBJ1-4; v_gene: TRBV19; abundance: .; d_gene: .; CDR3nt: TGTGCCAGTAGACAAAGGGGTGCAACTAATGAAAAACTGTTTTTT; CDR3aa: CASRQRGATNEKLFF
j_gene: TRBJ1-2; v_gene: TRBV15; abundance: .; d_gene: TRBD1; CDR3nt: TGTGCCACCAGCGGCTCCCCGACAGGGGGCGCGGGCTATGGCTACACCTTC; CDR3aa: CATSGSPTGGAGYGYTF
j_gene: TRBJ2-2; v_gene: TRBV2; abundance: .; d_gene: TRBD1; CDR3nt: TGTGCCAGCGGGACAGGGTACACCGGGGAGCTGTTTTTT; CDR3aa: CASGTGYTGELFF
j_gene: TRBJ1-5; v_gene: TRBV7-9; abundance: .; d_gene: .; CDR3nt: TGTGCCAGCAGCTTAGAGCGACCGGGGCCCCAGCATTTT; CDR3aa: CASSLERPGPQHF
j_gene: TRBJ2-3; v_gene: TRBV4-2; abundance: once; d_gene: TRBD2; CDR3nt: TGTGCCAGCAGCCAAGCTGGGACTAGCGGCACAGATACGCAGTATTTT; CDR3aa: CASSQAGTSGTDTQYF
j_gene: TRBJ1-1; v_gene: TRBV14; abundance: few; d_gene: TRBD1; CDR3nt: TGTGCCAGCAGCCCCCACCCCGGACAGGGGGCGAGGACTGAAGCTTTCTTT; CDR3aa: CASSPHPGQGARTEAFF
j_gene: TRBJ2-2; v_gene: TRBV30; abundance: .; d_gene: TRBD2; CDR3nt: TGTGCCTGGAGGAGGACTAGCGGGAGGATCGGGGAGCTGTTTTTT; CDR3aa: CAWRRTSGRIGELFF
j_gene: TRBJ1-2; v_gene: TRBV12-3/TRBV12-4; abundance: .; d_gene: .; CDR3nt: TGTGCCAGCCGGACAGCTGATGGCTACACCTTC; CDR3aa: CASRTADGYTF
j_gene: TRBJ2-7; v_gene: TRBV9; abundance: .; d_gene: TRBD2; CDR3nt: TGTGCCAGCAGTCATAGCGGGGCCGCCTACGAGCAGTACTTC; CDR3aa: CASSHSGAAYEQYF
j_gene: TRBJ1-1; v_gene: TRBV5-1; abundance: .; d_gene: TRBD1; CDR3nt: TGCGCCAGCACCTACAGGGACAGGGGGGGCAGGCAGGACACTGAAGCTTTCTTT; CDR3aa: CASTYRDRGGRQDTEAFF
j_gene: TRBJ1-3; v_gene: TRBV6-5; abundance: .; d_gene: TRBD1; CDR3nt: TGTGCCAGCAGTTCGACAGGGTCTGGAAACACCATATATTTT; CDR3aa: CASSSTGSGNTIYF
j_gene: TRBJ1-2; v_gene: TRBV19; abundance: .; d_gene: TRBD1; CDR3nt: TGTGCCAGTGGGGACGAGACAGGGGGGCAAGCGTATGGCTACACCTTC; CDR3aa: CASGDETGGQAYGYTF
j_gene: TRBJ2-7; v_gene: TRBV7-2; abundance: .; d_gene: TRBD2; CDR3nt: TGTGCCAGCAGCTTAGCGGGACTAGCGGGGGCCCGGGAGCAGTACTTC; CDR3aa: CASSLAGLAGAREQYF
j_gene: TRBJ1-5; v_gene: TRBV6-5; abundance: few; d_gene: TRBD1; CDR3nt: TGTGCCAGCCAAGAGGGGGCCAGCAATCAGCCCCAGCATTTT; CDR3aa: CASQEGASNQPQHF
j_gene: TRBJ2-7; v_gene: TRBV18; abundance: .; d_gene: TRBD1; CDR3nt: TGTGCCAGCTCACGGGCCGGGACAGGGGGTAGAGAGCGGTACTTC; CDR3aa: CASSRAGTGGRERYF
j_gene: TRBJ1-6; v_gene: TRBV5-6; abundance: .; d_gene: TRBD1; CDR3nt: TGTGCCAGCAGCCTGGGACAGGGGACGAGGTCCTATAATTCACCCCTCCACTTT; CDR3aa: CASSLGQGTRSYNSPLHF
j_gene: TRBJ2-7; v_gene: TRBV4-2; abundance: .; d_gene: TRBD1; CDR3nt: TGTGCCAGCAGCCAAGATGCGGGGACAGGGGCCTACGAGCAGTACTTC; CDR3aa: CASSQDAGTGAYEQYF
j_gene: TRBJ1-5; v_gene: TRBV7-9; abundance: .; d_gene: TRBD1; CDR3nt: TGTGCCAGCAGCTTGACAGGGGCAAATCAGCCCCAGCATTTT; CDR3aa: CASSLTGANQPQHF
j_gene: TRBJ2-3; v_gene: TRBV5-1; abundance: few; d_gene: TRBD1; CDR3nt: TGCGCCAGCAGCTTGGTGGGACAGAACACAGATACGCAGTATTTT; CDR3aa: CASSLVGQNTDTQYF
j_gene: TRBJ2-7; v_gene: TRBV4-2; abundance: few; d_gene: TRBD2; CDR3nt: TGTGCCAGCAGCCAAGAGGTGACGGGAGGGCCCTACGAGCAGTACTTC; CDR3aa: CASSQEVTGGPYEQYF
j_gene: TRBJ2-1; v_gene: TRBV7-9; abundance: .; d_gene: TRBD1; CDR3nt: TGTGCCAGCAGCTTAGTGGGGACAGGGACCTACAATGAGCAGTTCTTC; CDR3aa: CASSLVGTGTYNEQFF
j_gene: TRBJ1-5; v_gene: TRBV2; abundance: .; d_gene: TRBD1; CDR3nt: TGTGCCAGCAGTGATTGGGAGGGACAGGTTCGCAATCAGCCCCAGCATTTT; CDR3aa: CASSDWEGQVRNQPQHF